The 3 T cell receptor beta chains reported below all come from one sample, sequenced in a study of T cells in Graves' hyperthyroidism and ophthalmopathy. The TCR beta CDR3 regions underwent amplification using RNA transcripts as the source. HTBI primers were used for first-round RT-PCR of the TCR CDR3. TCRdb itself ran the multiplex PCR reads through MiXCR, one entry per CDR3 protein. The sample shows just under 750,000 distinct CDR3 sequences, roughly a third of them seen only once. Sequencing was carried out using blood. These receptors came from a middle-aged woman with Graves' hyperthyroidism.

V gene TRBV5-1 combines with J gene TRBJ1-5, with 7 bases lining up with TRBD1. In germline, CDR1 is SGHRS, CDR2 YFSETQ. This CDR3 spans 17 amino acids. With V trimmed by 2 bases and J by 1 base, 9 bases remained unmatched. In DNA form, the CDR3 reads TGCGCCAGCAGCTTCCATTACAGGGGATTGAGCAATCAGCCCCAGCATTTT. This codes for CASSFHYRGLSNQPQHF. Combining the CDR3 with reference TRBV5-1 and TRBJ1-5 gives the whole variable domain KAGVTQTPRYLIKTRGQQVTLSCSPISGHRSVSWYQQTPGQGLQFLFEYFSETQRNKGNFPGRFSGRQFSNSRSEMNVSTLELGDSALYLCASSFHYRGLSNQPQHFGDGTRLSIL.

This clonotype showed up just a few times. The rearrangement joins TRBV27 to TRBJ1-1; D is unclear. Trimming cost V 5 bases and J 4 bases, with 14 bases left between them. The CDR3 loop spans 14 amino acids. Germline assignment: CDR1 MNHEY and CDR2 SMNVEV (reference sequence). In DNA, the CDR3 is TGTGCCAGCAGTCCAGACCTTGGAGCCACTGAAGCTTTCTTT. This codes for CASSPDLGATEAFF.

The V and J genes are TRBV7-9 and TRBJ1-4; TRBD1 might be the D (6 bases). CDR3 length equals 17 residues. Germline lookup yields CDR1 SEHNR and CDR2 FQNEAQ (reference sequence). The V end lost 5 bases, the J end lost 8 bases, and 24 bases lay between the germline ends. The CDR3 DNA is TGTGCCAGCAGCCAGTCGTGGGACAAGGGTTATGGGGAAAAACTGTTTTTT. It codes for CASSQSWDKGYGEKLFF.